Presented here are 19 T cell receptor beta chains from one specimen sequenced in a study of tumor-infiltrating lymphocytes in primary liver carcinoma. Total RNA and DNA came together from roughly 20-30 mg of bulk tissue without cell sorting. The authors made TCR beta cDNA from approximately 500 ng total RNA with a constant-region primer. Three nested multiplex PCR rounds, a slightly modified ARM-PCR method, built the TCR beta libraries. Two initial PCR rounds of around 9 cycles each paired TRBV1-TRBV30 forward primers with a C-beta reverse primer. TCRdb re-derived calls from the multiplex PCR reads in MiXCR, one entry per CDR3 protein. The table includes tens of thousands of distinct CDR3 sequences, about 70% detected once. Material for sequencing was liver tumor tissue from sampling region 2. Subset meaning: tumor region T2, inferior pole. These receptors were taken from a man between 35 and 55 years old with primary liver carcinoma and hepatitis B virus infection.

A remark on this clonotype: Since a much larger clone is just one base distant, this may be a read error. The chain combines TRBV28 with TRBJ2-3; no definite D call. Germline V CDR1 and CDR2: MDHEN, SYDVKM. Trimming took 10 bases from V and 2 from J, leaving 13 bases between them. The CDR3 has 13 residues. CDR3 in amino acids: CANRTDDTDTQYF. The CDR3 nucleotides are TGTGCCAACAGAACGGACGACACAGATACGCAGTATTTT.

This clonotype was found many times. This sequence joins TRBV7-9 and TRBJ2-7, with D hard to call. This CDR3 contains 11 residues. The ends were cut back, 4 bases at V and 2 bases at J, with 3 bases in the middle. The germline CDR1 and CDR2 sequences are SEHNR and FQNEAQ (reference sequence). The CDR3 loop is CASSYTYEQYF. For the CDR3, the DNA is TGTGCCAGCAGCTATACCTACGAGCAGTACTTC.

As for this clonotype: The junction departs from the called germline gene at one end, perhaps through a read error. The CDR3 nucleotides are TGTGCCAACAGCTTGGACAGGGGTTCGGATGGATGGATACTGTTTTTT. It specifies CANSLDRGSDGWILFF. V is TRBV11-2 and J is TRBJ1-4; 9 bases fit TRBD1. The CDR3 contains 16 residues. In germline, CDR1 is SGHAT, CDR2 FQNNGV. Using reference TRBV11-2 and TRBJ1-4 for the parts outside the CDR3, the full variable domain is EAGVAQSPRYKIIEKRQSVAFWCNPISGHATLYWYQQILGQGPKLLIQFQNNGVVDDSQLPKDRFSAERLKGVDSTLKIQPAKLEDSAVYLCANSLDRGSDGWILFFGSGTQLSVL.

Note on this clonotype: The junction differs from germline at one of its ends, possibly a read error. V and J are TRBV7-8 and TRBJ1-1; D possibly corresponds to TRBD1 (5 bases). This CDR3 is 15 amino acids long. Germline lookup yields CDR1 SGHVS and CDR2 FQNEAQ. DNA for the CDR3: TGTGCCAACAGCTTATGGGGGGGGGTCAACACTGAAGCTTTCTTT. Translating gives CANSLWGGVNTEAFF.

As for this clonotype: A read error may produce the germline difference seen at one junction end. This chain connects TRBV19 to TRBJ1-5, with D unclear. This CDR3 region has 14 residues. Germline V gene lookup returns CDR1 LNHDA and CDR2 SQIVND (reference sequence). The chain's CDR3 is CASSKDRLDQPQLF. The CDR3 DNA reads as TGTGCCAGTAGTAAGGACCGCTTAGATCAGCCCCAGCTTTTT.

In regard to this clonotype: The conserved phenylalanine or tryptophan normally closing the CDR3 is absent here, so this likely arose from a read error. V gene TRBV6-4 combines with J gene TRBJ2-1, with no clear D. The germline V gene has CDR1 MRHNA and CDR2 SNTAGT. The CDR3 loop spans 13 amino acids. CDR3 protein: CASSDSEHNEQFS. The CDR3 region has the DNA TGTGCCAGCAGCGACTCGGAGCACAATGAGCAGTTCTCC.

In its sample, this clonotype was seen many times. CDR3 DNA: TGTGCCAGCAGCTTACGGCCGGAGAACACCGGGGAGCTGTTTTTT. This codes for CASSLRPENTGELFF. The chain joins TRBV11-2 to TRBJ2-2, with D unclear. Germline CDR1 is SGHAT and CDR2 is FQNNGV. The CDR3 is 15 residues long. With 2 bases removed from V and 1 base from J, the gap between germline ends came to 8 bases.

Notes on this clonotype: The conserved closing phenylalanine or tryptophan is absent in this CDR3, likely reflecting a read error. The chain recombines TRBV6-5 with TRBJ2-1; 9 nucleotides match TRBD2. This CDR3 is 15 amino acids long. V dropped 2 bases and J dropped 6; count of bases not matched to a gene: 5. The germline CDR1 and CDR2 sequences are MNHEY and SVGAGI. The DNA of the CDR3 is TGTGCCAGCAGTTACGGTAGCGGGAGCTGCAATGAGCAGTTCTTA. This gives the protein CASSYGSGSCNEQFL.

Notes on this clonotype: Its ends do not fully match the called genes, so a read error is possible. The chain has TRBV11-2 and TRBJ2-7; 8 bases fit TRBD2. Germline V gene sequence: CDR1 SGHAT, CDR2 FQNNGV. CDR3 size: 15 residues. DNA for the CDR3: TGTGCCAGCAGCCAATATTCGGGAGGGGAGTACGAGCGGTACTTC. Amino acids: CASSQYSGGEYERYF. Full variable domain (rest looked up from reference TRBV11-2 and TRBJ2-7): EAGVAQSPRYKIIEKRQSVAFWCNPISGHATLYWYQQILGQGPKLLIQFQNNGVVDDSQLPKDRFSAERLKGVDSTLKIQPAKLEDSAVYLCASSQYSGGEYERYFGPGTRLTVT.

This clonotype was observed many times. Likely a read error: the CDR3 ends without its conserved phenylalanine or tryptophan. The chain combines TRBV7-8 with TRBJ2-7, with D perhaps matching TRBD2 (7 bases). CDR3 length equals 16 residues. Germline CDR1 reads SGHVS; CDR2 reads FQNEAQ. The germline V and J ends were trimmed by 1 base and 1 base, with 14 bases remaining between them. This CDR3 is CASSLGGGGPSYEQYL. The CDR3 nucleotides are TGTGCCAGCAGCTTAGGGGGGGGCGGTCCTTCCTACGAGCAGTACCTC.

This clonotype was counted a single time. Here the CDR3 omits its conserved ending phenylalanine or tryptophan, so a read error is the likely source. This chain connects TRBV28 to TRBJ1-2, with TRBD1 as a possible D gene (6 bases). V was trimmed by 5 bases and J by 6 bases, leaving 13 bases between them. CDR1 MDHEN and CDR2 SYDVKM come from the germline V gene. The CDR3 runs 13 residues. The chain's CDR3 is CASSIDRGDGYTS. The CDR3 nucleotides are TGTGCCAGCAGTATAGATAGGGGGGATGGCTACACCTCC.

The CDR3 DNA reads as TGTGCCAGCAGGGGACTAGCGAACCCCTACAATGAGCAGTTCTTC. It codes for CASRGLANPYNEQFF. This chain links TRBV2 with TRBJ2-1, with 10 bases aligning to TRBD2. The CDR3 extends over 15 amino acids. Germline-derived CDR1 and CDR2 are SNHLY and FYNNEI. The V segment lost 6 bases and the J segment 2 bases; nucleotides outside the gene matches: 4.

The V and J genes are TRBV24-1 and TRBJ2-3, with no clear D. The CDR3 has 19 residues. Deletions cut 0 bases from V and 0 bases from J, with 18 bases between. Germline V gene data show CDR1 as KGHDR and CDR2 as SFDVKD. The CDR3 DNA reads as TGTGCCACCAGTGATTTGTCAGACCGCGACGGTGCTAGCACAGATACGCAGTATTTT. Amino acid sequence: CATSDLSDRDGASTDTQYF.

Concerning this clonotype: Relative to the germline gene, one junction end is altered; a read error may explain this. The V call is TRBV24-1, the J call TRBJ2-1, with 7 positions matching TRBD1. The CDR3 is 15 amino acids. In germline, CDR1 is KGHDR, CDR2 SFDVKD. The CDR3, as DNA: TGTGCCATCAGTGATTTGGGACAGTTTGGGAATGAGCAGTTCTTC. It codes for CAISDLGQFGNEQFF.

Points on this clonotype: The junction does not match germline at one end; this may be a read error. This chain links TRBV6-6 with TRBJ2-1; either TRBD1 or TRBD2 may supply D (5 bases each). Germline-derived CDR1 and CDR2 are MNHNY and SVGAGI (reference sequence). CDR3 length: 15 amino acids. As DNA, the CDR3 is TGTGCCACCACCCTCCCCCGGGGCAATTACAATGAGGAGTTCTTC. Its protein product is CATTLPRGNYNEEFF.

Turning to this clonotype: A read error is possible here, since a much larger clone lies one base away. The rearrangement uses TRBV28 and TRBJ2-1, with D possibly matching TRBD2 (5 bases). The CDR3 loop spans 15 amino acids. Germline V gene data show CDR1 as MDHEN and CDR2 as SYDVKM. The CDR3 loop reads CASSPRSGAYNEQSF. CDR3 coding DNA: TGTGCCAGCAGTCCCCGCAGCGGTGCGTACAATGAGCAGTCCTTC.

Points on this clonotype: The conserved final phenylalanine or tryptophan is absent from the CDR3, which likely points to a read error. The chain joins TRBV29-1 to TRBJ2-1, with D possibly called TRBD1 or TRBD2 (6 bases each). Germline assignment: CDR1 SQVTM and CDR2 ANQGSEA. There are 14 residues in the CDR3. Between the trimmed V and J ends, which lost 7 bases and 8 bases, there was a span of 21 bases. CDR3 protein: CSARDIGGSHEQFI. In nucleotides, the CDR3 is TGCAGCGCACGGGACATAGGGGGGTCCCATGAGCAGTTCATC.

As for this clonotype: A junction end diverges from the germline sequence, so it may reflect a read error. The chain is built from TRBV6-5 and TRBJ2-1; D perhaps matches TRBD2 (7 bases). The CDR3 spans 15 residues. Germline CDR1 and CDR2: MNHEY and SVGAGI. This CDR3 is CAISRGGGSYNEQSF. The CDR3 DNA is TGTGCCATCTCGCGAGGGGGGGGCTCATACAATGAGCAGTCCTTC.

The chain employs TRBV4-1 and TRBJ2-5; 8 nucleotides agree with TRBD2. The junction had 11 bases not matched to a gene; V was cut back by 3 bases and J by 5 bases. The CDR3 is made up of 16 amino acids. Germline V gene sequence: CDR1 MGHRA, CDR2 YSYEKL. In DNA form, the CDR3 reads TGCGCCAGCAGCCAGGCAGGAGTAGCGGGAAGGGAGACCCAGTACTTC. It is translated as CASSQAGVAGRETQYF.